One sample yielded the 29 T cell receptor beta chains listed below, sequenced in a study of blood T cell repertoires in COVID-19. The protocol was immunoSEQ multiplex PCR, while the TCRdb copy is restricted to in-frame clones and leaves out a portion. Of 250,000 to 300,000 clones listed, around 80% are singletons. The sequenced sample consisted of PBMCs or T cells enriched from blood (not recorded which). The receptor set was obtained from a man aged 35 to 55 who had been exposed to COVID-19.

In the case of this clone: Germline and junction disagree at one end, which may indicate a read error. The CDR3: CASPPGQGDSGYTF. In DNA, the CDR3 is TGTGCCAGCCCACCGGGACAGGGGGACTCTGGCTACACCTTC. The rearrangement links TRBV18 to TRBJ1-2; 11 bases line up with TRBD1. CDR1 is KGHSH and CDR2 is LQKENI in the germline V gene. This CDR3 comprises 14 residues.

The chain joins TRBV5-1 to TRBJ2-7; D is possibly TRBD1 (7 bases). The length of the CDR3 is 15 residues. With 4 bases removed from V and 7 bases from J, the gap between germline ends came to 21 bases. Germline values: CDR1 SGHRS, CDR2 YFSETQ. The CDR3 protein is CASSPQGGLSLEQYF. In DNA form, the CDR3 reads TGCGCCAGCAGCCCGCAGGGGGGCCTTTCCTTGGAGCAGTACTTC.

The chain employs TRBV19 and TRBJ2-4; 9 bases fit TRBD2. CDR1 is LNHDA, CDR2 SQIVND, per germline (reference sequence). This CDR3 is built from 13 residues. Trimming cost V 10 bases and J 0 bases; bases outside gene matches: 1. CDR3 region: CATSGEAKNIQYF. The DNA of the CDR3 is TGTGCCACTAGCGGGGAAGCCAAAAACATTCAGTACTTC.

The chain links TRBV5-1 to TRBJ1-2; D not certain. Germline V gene sequence: CDR1 SGHRS, CDR2 YFSETQ. V lost 0 bases and J 6 bases, leaving 12 bases between the germline ends. The CDR3 spans 14 residues. CDR3 residues: CASSLGGGIDGYTF. In DNA, the CDR3 is TGCGCCAGCAGCTTGGGCGGAGGGATTGATGGCTACACCTTC.

V and J are TRBV10-3 and TRBJ2-1; possibly TRBD2 for D (5 bases). Germline loops: CDR1 ENHRY, CDR2 SYGVKD. V lost 2 bases, J lost 8 bases, and 7 bases lay in between. The CDR3 runs to 12 residues. The CDR3 is CAISEMRDEQFF. The CDR3 DNA sequence: TGTGCCATCAGTGAGATGAGGGATGAGCAGTTCTTC.

The chain links TRBV19 to TRBJ2-4; TRBD2 matches 10 bases. The junction had 0 bases not matched to a gene; V was cut back by 1 base and J by 0 bases. Germline V gene sequence: CDR1 LNHDA, CDR2 SQIVND (reference sequence). The CDR3 spans 16 residues. The CDR3 coding sequence is TGTGCCAGTAGTATAGGACTAGCGGGAGCCAAAAACATTCAGTACTTC. Its protein product is CASSIGLAGAKNIQYF.

The chain has TRBV11-3 and TRBJ2-7, with 9 nucleotides matching TRBD2. Trimming removed 5 bases from V and 2 bases from J; junction bases left unmatched: 7. The CDR3 is 15 amino acids. Looked up from germline, CDR1 is SGHNT and CDR2 is YENEEA. The CDR3 region has the DNA TGTGCCAGCAGCCCTCGGACTAGCGTCACCTACGAGCAGTACTTC. This translates into CASSPRTSVTYEQYF.

The CDR3, as DNA: TGTGCCAGTAGTAAATCGGCCGGGGAGCTGTTTTTT. This translates into CASSKSAGELFF. The chain has TRBV19 and TRBJ2-2; D gene ambiguous. Trimming cost V 4 bases and J 6 bases, with 6 bases left between them. Per the germline V gene, CDR1 is LNHDA and CDR2 is SQIVND (reference sequence). This CDR3 spans 12 amino acids.

The V gene is TRBV29-1, the J gene TRBJ1-1; 10 bases are a match to TRBD1. The CDR3 length is 11 residues. Per the germline V gene, CDR1 is SQVTM and CDR2 is ANQGSEA. V was clipped by 7 bases and J by 11 bases; unmatched bases: 7. Here the CDR3 DNA reads TGCAGCGATAAGGGGACAGGGGAGGCTTTCTTT. Protein product: CSDKGTGEAFF.

The gene calls are TRBV7-9 and TRBJ2-1; a weak D match, TRBD2 (6 bases). Germline assignment: CDR1 SEHNR and CDR2 FQNEAQ (reference sequence). Between the trimmed V and J ends, which lost 1 base and 6 bases, there was a span of 16 bases. This CDR3 contains 16 residues. DNA of the CDR3: TGTGCCAGCAGCTTAGGGGGCGGGGCAGGAAGCAATGAGCAGTTCTTC. It encodes CASSLGGGAGSNEQFF. Drawing the rest from reference TRBV7-9 and TRBJ2-1, the complete variable domain is DTGVSQNPRHKITKRGQNVTFRCDPISEHNRLYWYRQTLGQGPEFLTYFQNEAQLEKSRLLSDRFSAERPKGSFSTLEIQRTEQGDSAMYLCASSLGGGAGSNEQFFGPGTRLTVL.

The chain employs TRBV6-5 and TRBJ1-6; 7 bases match TRBD1. V was pared by 1 base and J by 6 bases, with 3 bases of the junction left unmatched. This CDR3 has 15 residues. Per the germline V gene, CDR1 is MNHEY and CDR2 is SVGAGI. This chain's CDR3 is CASSYWTGANSPLHF. DNA of the CDR3: TGTGCCAGCAGTTACTGGACAGGCGCTAATTCACCCCTCCACTTT.

The rearrangement joins TRBV19 to TRBJ2-7, with D tentatively TRBD1 (6 bases). This CDR3 is 13 amino acids long. Trimming stripped 10 bases from V and 5 bases from J, with 18 bases between. Germline assignment: CDR1 LNHDA and CDR2 SQIVND (reference sequence). CDR3: CATRAGASNEQYF. CDR3 coding DNA: TGTGCCACCCGGGCAGGGGCAAGCAACGAGCAGTACTTC.

The chain carries TRBV5-1 and TRBJ1-4, with no clear D. Deletions cut 3 bases from V and 2 bases from J, with 11 bases between. The CDR3 totals 15 residues. Germline assignment: CDR1 SGHRS and CDR2 YFSETQ. The CDR3 region has the DNA TGCGCCAGCAGCTCAACCCCGGGGACTAATGAAAAACTGTTTTTT. Translated, it gives CASSSTPGTNEKLFF.

The chain couples TRBV6-4 to TRBJ2-1, with TRBD2 matching over 8 bases. This CDR3 has 14 residues. V shed 2 bases, J shed 9 bases, and the junction held 6 bases outside the gene matches. Germline V gene sequence: CDR1 MRHNA, CDR2 SNTAGT. In DNA, the CDR3 is TGTGCCAGCAGTGACACAGCGGGAGTGGGTGAGCAGTTCTTC. Residues: CASSDTAGVGEQFF.

The genes are TRBV12-3 or TRBV12-4 and TRBJ1-5; D gene ambiguous. V dropped 2 bases and J dropped 6 bases, with 5 bases sitting between them. This CDR3 is 12 amino acids long. CDR3 protein: CASSLSLQPQHF. CDR3 nucleotides: TGTGCCAGCAGTTTAAGCCTTCAGCCCCAGCATTTT.

V usage is TRBV29-1 and J usage is TRBJ1-1; D gene uncertain. Germline assignment: CDR1 SQVTM and CDR2 ANQGSEA. The CDR3 extends over 12 amino acids. Trimming took 4 bases from V and 5 from J, leaving 11 bases between them. The CDR3 here is CSVVQVGTEAFF. For the CDR3, the DNA is TGCAGCGTTGTTCAGGTTGGAACTGAAGCTTTCTTT.

DNA for the CDR3: TGTGCCAGCAGCTTAGGGGACAGGGTTCTACTGAACACTGAAGCTTTCTTT. It yields the protein CASSLGDRVLLNTEAFF. The chain is built from TRBV11-3 and TRBJ1-1; TRBD1 agrees at 9 bases. Germline trimming cut 1 base from V and 0 bases from J; bases unmatched to any gene: 6. The CDR3 consists of 17 residues. Germline CDR1 reads SGHNT; CDR2 reads YENEEA.

This clone appeared a single time. V usage is TRBV9 and J usage is TRBJ1-1; TRBD1 agrees at 9 bases. V was pared by 0 bases and J by 5 bases, with 11 bases of the junction left unmatched. CDR3 length equals 17 residues. The germline gives CDR1 SGDLS, CDR2 YYNGEE. The CDR3: CASSVVAGTGSRTEAFF. The CDR3 DNA follows: TGTGCCAGCAGCGTAGTTGCGGGGACAGGGTCACGTACTGAAGCTTTCTTT.

The J gene is TRBJ2-3, the V gene TRBV4-1; 8 bases are a match to TRBD1. V lost 1 base, J lost 3 bases, and 6 bases stayed unmatched. Germline V gene sequence: CDR1 MGHRA, CDR2 YSYEKL. This CDR3 comprises 16 residues. Here the CDR3 reads CASSQAGTGVTDTQYF. Written as DNA, the CDR3 is TGCGCCAGCAGCCAAGCGGGGACAGGAGTTACAGATACGCAGTATTTT.

This rearrangement joins TRBV6-4 to TRBJ1-1; D call uncertain. The CDR3 extends over 13 amino acids. Germline V CDR1 and CDR2: MRHNA, SNTAGT. Trimming removed 5 bases from V and 1 base from J, with 8 bases in between. This CDR3 is CASSKEENTEAFF. The CDR3 DNA reads TGTGCCAGCAGTAAGGAGGAGAACACTGAAGCTTTCTTT.

The J gene is TRBJ2-2, the V gene TRBV25-1, with 12 bases aligning to TRBD2. The CDR3 spans 16 residues. CDR1 is MGHDK, CDR2 SYGVNS, per germline. J lost 5 bases, V lost 7 bases, and 8 bases had no gene match. The CDR3 bases are TGTGCCAGCATGGCTAGCGGGAGGGGCGGGACCGGGGAGCTGTTTTTT. Protein product: CASMASGRGGTGELFF.

This chain connects TRBV5-4 to TRBJ2-3; 7 nucleotides align to TRBD1. CDR1 is SGHNT, CDR2 YYREEE, per germline (reference sequence). V was pared by 3 bases and J by 2 bases, with 15 bases of the junction left unmatched. This CDR3 contains 18 residues. In nucleotides, the CDR3 is TGTGCCAGCAGCTCGAGTACGGGGACAGCCATCTACACAGATACGCAGTATTTT. Protein: CASSSSTGTAIYTDTQYF.

V gene TRBV27 combines with J gene TRBJ1-4; TRBD1 aligns across 7 bases. Trimming cost V 3 bases and J 3 bases; bases outside gene matches: 4. Looked up from germline, CDR1 is MNHEY and CDR2 is SMNVEV (reference sequence). The CDR3 sequence is 15 residues long. As DNA, the CDR3 is TGTGCCAGCAGTTTCGCGGGACAGCCTAATGAAAAACTGTTTTTT. Protein sequence: CASSFAGQPNEKLFF.

A few counts support this clone. The rearrangement links TRBV19 to TRBJ2-7; tentative D call: TRBD1 (5 bases). Germline loops: CDR1 LNHDA, CDR2 SQIVND (reference sequence). The germline V and J ends were trimmed by 5 bases and 3 bases, with 14 bases remaining between them. The CDR3 sequence is 14 residues long. CDR3 region: CASSLQDLSYEQYF. The CDR3 DNA is TGTGCCAGTAGTTTACAGGATCTCAGCTACGAGCAGTACTTC.

This chain connects TRBV10-3 to TRBJ2-2; a possible D gene is TRBD1 (6 bases). V was pared by 8 bases and J by 6 bases, with 16 bases between. CDR1 is ENHRY, CDR2 SYGVKD, per germline. The CDR3 contains 14 residues. The CDR3 spells CAIQKQGPAGELFF. CDR3 DNA: TGTGCCATCCAAAAACAGGGCCCCGCCGGGGAGCTGTTTTTT.

This chain uses TRBV18 with TRBJ1-2, with 7 nucleotides matching TRBD1. V dropped 6 bases and J dropped 4; count of bases not matched to a gene: 14. Germline assignment: CDR1 KGHSH and CDR2 LQKENI. The CDR3 extends over 16 amino acids. This CDR3 is CASSRRNQGEAYGYTF. In DNA form, the CDR3 reads TGTGCCAGCTCCCGACGTAACCAGGGGGAGGCCTATGGCTACACCTTC.

The chain employs TRBV19 and TRBJ2-4, with 7 bases that match TRBD2. The germline gives CDR1 LNHDA, CDR2 SQIVND (reference sequence). Trimming removed 6 bases from V and 6 bases from J; junction bases left unmatched: 8. The CDR3 sequence is 14 residues long. The CDR3 sequence is CASSQGLIRNIQYF. CDR3 bases: TGTGCCAGTAGCCAGGGACTAATTCGAAACATTCAGTACTTC.

As for this clone: In the same sample, other DNA sequences code for this CDR3. The chain has TRBV7-3 and TRBJ2-3, with 7 bases fitting TRBD2. The V and J ends lost 4 bases and 6 bases, in that order; junction bases with no gene match: 1. CDR3 size: 12 residues. Germline CDR1 reads SGHTA; CDR2 reads FQGTGA. CDR3: CASSSGGDTQYF. CDR3 DNA sequence: TGTGCCAGCAGCTCCGGGGGGGATACGCAGTATTTT.

The V gene is TRBV19, the J gene TRBJ2-1, with D possibly being TRBD1 (6 bases). V was shortened by 4 bases and J by 4 bases, with 14 bases between the two germline ends. CDR3 length: 15 residues. The germline V gene encodes CDR1 LNHDA and CDR2 SQIVND (reference sequence). The CDR3 spells CASSTRDTKYNEQFF. The CDR3 DNA sequence: TGTGCCAGTAGTACCCGGGACACCAAATACAATGAGCAGTTCTTC.